Listed below are T cell receptor beta chains from one sample, sequenced in a study of beta chain features in type 1 diabetes. Sequencing was performed with immunoSEQ multiplex PCR; in TCRdb, only in-frame clones are kept and a portion is missing. This table has roughly 140,000 clones, around 7% appearing once. Source material: central memory CD4+ T cells from blood. Source of these receptors: a woman aged 25 to 45 in good health. CDR3s include the opening cysteine and the closing phenylalanine or tryptophan. A D gene is named only where the DNA matches it firmly. Clone size, where shown, is once, few, many, or a class for clones that have expanded.

>few|TRBJ2-7|TRBD1|TRBV28
CASKPGGGPYEQYF
TGTGCCAGCAAGCCAGGGGGCGGCCCCTACGAGCAGTACTTC
>few|TRBJ2-3|.|TRBV28
CASKGLEVTDTQYF
TGTGCCAGCAAGGGACTTGAGGTGACAGATACGCAGTATTTT
>few|TRBJ2-2|TRBD1|TRBV6-6
CASRPRGPGELFF
TGTGCCAGCAGACCCAGGGGGCCCGGGGAGCTGTTTTTT
>.|TRBJ2-7|.|TRBV27
CASSLEGREQYF
TGTGCCAGCAGTTTGGAGGGGCGGGAGCAGTACTTC
>.|TRBJ2-1|TRBD2|TRBV28
CASSSLGGSSYNEQFF
TGTGCCAGCAGTTCCCTCGGGGGGAGTTCCTACAATGAGCAGTTCTTC
>once|TRBJ2-1|.|TRBV4-2
CASSQVGGIDYNEQFF
TGTGCCAGCAGCCAAGTCGGGGGAATCGACTACAATGAGCAGTTCTTC
>many|TRBJ1-1|.|TRBV2
CASIRGGRNTEAFF
TGTGCCAGCATCCGGGGGGGACGGAACACTGAAGCTTTCTTT
>few|TRBJ2-1|TRBD2|TRBV5-1
CASSLRSGGGYNEQFF
TGCGCCAGCAGCTTGAGGTCGGGAGGGGGCTACAATGAGCAGTTCTTC
>.|TRBJ2-3|TRBD1|TRBV7-9
CASSPGQGASDTQYF
TGTGCCAGCAGCCCCGGACAGGGGGCATCAGATACGCAGTATTTT
>many|TRBJ2-5|.|TRBV28
CASRKGGPTAQYF
TGTGCCAGCAGGAAGGGAGGCCCAACGGCCCAGTACTTC
>.|TRBJ2-1|.|TRBV29-1
CSVVPVSNEQFF
TGCAGCGTTGTTCCAGTTTCGAATGAGCAGTTCTTC
>.|TRBJ2-1|TRBD2|TRBV28
CASSFPGLAGVNEQFF
TGTGCCAGCAGTTTCCCTGGACTAGCGGGAGTGAATGAGCAGTTCTTC
>.|TRBJ1-5|TRBD1|TRBV6-6
CASSQQGGNQPQHF
TGTGCCAGCAGTCAACAGGGGGGCAATCAGCCCCAGCATTTT
>many|TRBJ2-2|TRBD2|TRBV14
CASSQEGWLAGTGELFF
TGTGCCAGCAGCCAAGAAGGGTGGCTAGCGGGCACCGGGGAGCTGTTTTTT
>few|TRBJ2-1|TRBD1|TRBV19
CASRDRGHPSSYNEQFF
TGTGCCAGTAGAGACAGGGGGCATCCTAGCTCCTACAATGAGCAGTTCTTC
>few|TRBJ2-7|TRBD1|TRBV19
CASSEDRGYEQYF
TGTGCCAGTAGTGAGGACAGGGGCTACGAGCAGTACTTC
>few|TRBJ2-7|TRBD1|TRBV10-3
CATSTGAGEQYF
TGTGCCACCTCTACAGGGGCGGGCGAGCAGTACTTC
>.|TRBJ2-7|TRBD1|TRBV28
CATDRDRDFYEQYF
TGTGCCACCGACCGGGACAGGGACTTCTACGAGCAGTACTTC
>few|TRBJ2-7|TRBD2|TRBV28
CASSLPTSGVYEQYF
TGTGCCAGCAGTTTACCGACTAGCGGAGTATACGAGCAGTACTTC
>many|TRBJ2-1|TRBD2|TRBV19
CASSIGLAPEQFF
TGTGCCAGTAGTATCGGACTAGCCCCTGAGCAGTTCTTC
>.|TRBJ2-2|TRBD2|TRBV7-9
CASAPGLGNTGELFF
TGTGCCAGCGCCCCGGGACTAGGGAACACCGGGGAGCTGTTTTTT
>.|TRBJ2-3|.|TRBV28
CASSLSYDTTDTQYF
TGTGCCAGCAGTTTATCCTACGACACCACAGATACGCAGTATTTT
>.|TRBJ2-7|.|TRBV5-6
CASSLTRAYEQYF
TGTGCCAGCAGCTTGACGCGGGCCTACGAGCAGTACTTC
>.|TRBJ2-1|.|TRBV21-1
CASSRTPLAGGPGEQFF
TGTGCCAGCAGCCGGACCCCACTAGCGGGAGGGCCGGGTGAGCAGTTCTTC
>.|TRBJ1-2|TRBD1|TRBV20-1
CSEKTGNGYTF
TGCAGTGAGAAGACAGGGAATGGCTACACCTTC
>few|TRBJ1-1|.|TRBV7-8
CASQRGRMNTEAFF
TGTGCCAGCCAAAGGGGTCGGATGAACACTGAAGCTTTCTTT
>.|TRBJ2-2|TRBD1|TRBV7-6
CASSWAGGLDTGELFF
TGTGCCAGCAGCTGGGCAGGGGGCCTGGACACCGGGGAGCTGTTTTTT
>.|TRBJ2-5|TRBD2|TRBV7-2
CASSSMPRGGETQYF
TGTGCCAGCAGCTCCATGCCGAGGGGAGGGGAGACCCAGTACTTC
>few|TRBJ1-2|TRBD1|TRBV25-1
CASSEFRPAGDSLYTF
TGTGCCAGCAGTGAATTCCGCCCGGCAGGGGACAGCCTCTACACCTTC
>many|TRBJ2-5|.|TRBV2
CASSWAGSYQETQYF
TGTGCCAGCAGTTGGGCAGGATCGTACCAAGAGACCCAGTACTTC
>few|TRBJ2-2|.|TRBV18
CASSPPNSNTGELFF
TGTGCCAGCTCACCCCCAAACTCGAACACCGGGGAGCTGTTTTTT
>few|TRBJ2-1|TRBD2|TRBV4-2
CASSNSGESSYNEQFF
TGTGCCAGCAGTAACAGCGGGGAAAGCTCCTACAATGAGCAGTTCTTC
>.|TRBJ2-3|TRBD2|TRBV10-3
CAIKSSGRGGADTQYF
TGTGCCATCAAGTCTAGCGGGAGAGGGGGAGCAGATACGCAGTATTTT
>few|TRBJ2-3|.|TRBV14
CASSPLTGLTADTQYF
TGTGCCAGCAGCCCCCTGACGGGATTAACGGCAGATACGCAGTATTTT
>few|TRBJ2-5|.|TRBV28
CASRMGRQETQYF
TGTGCCAGCAGAATGGGCCGCCAAGAGACCCAGTACTTC
>few|TRBJ2-5|.|TRBV18
CASSPLAGEQETQYF
TGTGCCAGCTCACCACTGGCCGGGGAGCAAGAGACCCAGTACTTC
>.|TRBJ2-3|TRBD2|TRBV7-8
CASSLAAVAGLPDTQYF
TGTGCCAGCAGCTTAGCGGCTGTAGCGGGGTTACCAGATACGCAGTATTTT
>.|TRBJ2-1|.|TRBV6-6
CASSILTGSTSNEQFF
TGTGCCAGCAGTATCTTGACAGGTTCGACCTCCAATGAGCAGTTCTTC
>few|TRBJ2-5|.|TRBV7-2
CASSLQLVKKETQYF
TGTGCCAGCAGCTTACAGCTAGTTAAAAAAGAGACCCAGTACTTC
>few|TRBJ2-1|.|TRBV6-5
CASSAGYNEQFF
TGTGCCAGCAGCGCCGGCTACAATGAGCAGTTCTTC
>few|TRBJ2-1|.|TRBV4-3
CASSQGAGLINEQFF
TGCGCCAGCAGCCAAGGGGCGGGGCTAATAAATGAGCAGTTCTTC
>few|TRBJ2-1|.|TRBV7-2
CASSFSSVDYNEQFF
TGTGCCAGCAGCTTCTCTAGCGTCGACTACAATGAGCAGTTCTTC
>many|TRBJ2-7|.|TRBV18
CASSPGSYEQYF
TGTGCCAGCTCACCCGGCTCCTACGAGCAGTACTTC
>once|TRBJ2-1|.|TRBV19
CASSISAGLYNEQFF
TGTGCCAGTAGTATAAGTGCGGGATTGTACAATGAGCAGTTCTTC
>few|TRBJ2-3|TRBD2|TRBV7-3
CASSPGGDTQYF
TGTGCCAGCAGCCCCGGGGGGGATACGCAGTATTTT
>many|TRBJ2-5|.|TRBV4-3
CASSQGEGGTQYF
TGCGCCAGCAGCCAAGGCGAGGGAGGGACCCAGTACTTC
>few|TRBJ2-4|.|TRBV7-3
CASSLGAGLGKNIQYF
TGTGCCAGCAGCTTAGGCGCGGGACTGGGGAAAAACATTCAGTACTTC
>few|TRBJ2-1|.|TRBV7-9
CASSPQGVEQFF
TGTGCCAGCAGCCCCCAGGGCGTCGAGCAGTTCTTC
>.|TRBJ2-1|TRBD1|TRBV6-5
CASSARDSYNEQFF
TGTGCCAGCAGTGCCCGGGACAGCTACAATGAGCAGTTCTTC
>many|TRBJ2-4|.|TRBV23-1
CASSQPFCGGGSGPSSCIQYF
TGCGCCAGCAGTCAACCCTTTTGTGGGGGAGGTAGCGGTCCATCTAGTTGCATTCAGTACTTC
>.|TRBJ2-7|TRBD2|TRBV4-1
CASSQAGTSGKGQYF
TGCGCCAGCAGCCAGGCCGGGACTAGCGGGAAGGGGCAGTACTTC
>.|TRBJ2-1|TRBD1|TRBV11-2
CASSLSSQGELQFF
TGTGCCAGCAGCTTATCCTCTCAGGGGGAATTGCAGTTCTTC
>many|TRBJ1-2|TRBD1|TRBV7-6
CASSPAGGGYGYTF
TGTGCCAGCAGCCCGGCAGGGGGTGGCTATGGCTACACCTTC